The next 26 T cell receptor beta chains were all read from a single sample in a study of shared clonotypes between healthy human individuals. TCRdb keeps only in-frame clones here, not all; method: immunoSEQ multiplex PCR. The table shows some 1 million clones, with about 75% occurring only once. The sample taken for sequencing was memory CD4+ T cells sorted from blood. The subset: CD45RA-negative fraction. These receptors were obtained from a man aged 18 to 29 in good health.

As to this clone: This likely traces to a read error, being one base from a far larger clone. The genes are TRBV5-6 and TRBJ1-6; D is uncertain. Trimming removed 10 bases from V and 2 bases from J, with 7 bases in between. Germline V CDR1 and CDR2: SGHDT, YYEEEE. There are 12 residues in the CDR3. CDR3 sequence: CAGNPYNSPLHF. In nucleotides, the CDR3 is TGTGCCGGCAACCCCTATAATTCACCCCTCCACTTT.

Only a few counts were recorded for this clone. The rearrangement joins TRBV13 to TRBJ2-3; 8 nucleotides align to TRBD2. The CDR3 length is 17 residues. The V and J ends lost 5 bases and 5 bases, in that order; junction bases with no gene match: 15. Looked up from germline, CDR1 is PRHDT and CDR2 is FYEKMQ (reference sequence). CDR3: CASSPPKSGGGGDTQYF. CDR3 nucleotides: TGTGCCAGCAGCCCCCCCAAGTCGGGGGGGGGAGGAGATACGCAGTATTTT. Full variable domain (remainder filled in from reference TRBV13 and TRBJ2-3): AAGVIQSPRHLIKEKRETATLKCYPIPRHDTVYWYQQGPGQDPQFLISFYEKMQSDKGSIPDRFSAQQFSDYHSELNMSSLELGDSALYFCASSPPKSGGGGDTQYFGPGTRLTVL.

This clone was counted a single time. V gene TRBV11-2 combines with J gene TRBJ2-3; the D is unclear. V shed 1 base and J shed 11 bases, with 16 bases lying between them. Germline CDR1 is SGHAT and CDR2 is FQNNGV. The CDR3 totals 14 residues. The DNA for the CDR3 is TGTGCCAGCAGCTTAGCCCAGGACCTCCTAGGGCAGTATTTT. It encodes CASSLAQDLLGQYF.

The gene calls are TRBV5-4 and TRBJ2-2; 8 bases align to TRBD2. The CDR3 sequence is 15 residues long. Germline-derived CDR1 and CDR2 are SGHNT and YYREEE (reference sequence). V shed 4 bases, J shed 6 bases, and the junction held 8 bases outside the gene matches. In nucleotides, the CDR3 is TGTGCCAGCAGCCTATCGGGACTAGTTTCCGGGGAGCTGTTTTTT. It translates to CASSLSGLVSGELFF.

The chain is built from TRBV18 and TRBJ1-6; tentative D call: TRBD1 (6 bases). The V end lost 3 bases, the J end lost 9 bases, and 15 bases lay between the germline ends. CDR3 length equals 15 residues. Looked up from germline, CDR1 is KGHSH and CDR2 is LQKENI. CDR3 DNA sequence: TGTGCCAGCTCACCTTCCGCACAGGGCGGTTCACCCCTCCACTTT. Protein sequence: CASSPSAQGGSPLHF.

This clone was found once. V gene TRBV6-6 combines with J gene TRBJ2-3; 9 positions match TRBD1. Trimming cost V 2 bases and J 0 bases; bases outside gene matches: 0. Germline lookup yields CDR1 MNHNY and CDR2 SVGAGI (reference sequence). This CDR3 has 15 amino acids. CDR3 coding DNA: TGTGCCAGCAGTTACGGGACAGGGAGCACAGATACGCAGTATTTT. Amino acid sequence: CASSYGTGSTDTQYF.

This sequence joins TRBV13 and TRBJ2-7, with 9 bases identical to TRBD1. Germline CDR1 is PRHDT and CDR2 is FYEKMQ (reference sequence). This CDR3 contains 16 residues. With 5 bases clipped from V and 4 bases from J, the junction kept 12 bases outside the gene matches. For the CDR3, the DNA is TGTGCCAGCAGCCCACCTTTGGGACAGGGAGGGTACGAGCAGTACTTC. This encodes CASSPPLGQGGYEQYF. Combining the CDR3 with reference TRBV13 and TRBJ2-7 gives the whole variable domain AAGVIQSPRHLIKEKRETATLKCYPIPRHDTVYWYQQGPGQDPQFLISFYEKMQSDKGSIPDRFSAQQFSDYHSELNMSSLELGDSALYFCASSPPLGQGGYEQYFGPGTRLTVT.

Here the CDR3 DNA reads TGTGCCAGCAGCTTGCCCGGACAGATGAACACTGAAGCTTTCTTT. Protein sequence: CASSLPGQMNTEAFF. The chain links TRBV5-6 to TRBJ1-1; a weak D match, TRBD1 (6 bases). Per the germline V gene, CDR1 is SGHDT and CDR2 is YYEEEE. The CDR3 consists of 15 residues. Trimming cost V 1 base and J 0 bases, with 10 bases left between them. Supplemented by reference TRBV5-6 and TRBJ1-1, the full variable domain reads DAGVTQSPTHLIKTRGQQVTLRCSPKSGHDTVSWYQQALGQGPQFIFQYYEEEERQRGNFPDRFSGHQFPNYSSELNVNALLLGDSALYLCASSLPGQMNTEAFFGQGTRLTVV.

The rearrangement uses TRBV25-1 and TRBJ1-1, with D perhaps TRBD1 (6 bases). Germline V lookup: CDR1 MGHDK, CDR2 SYGVNS. CDR3 length equals 15 residues. Trimming took off 2 bases at V and 1 base at J, with 11 bases between the two ends. The CDR3 DNA reads as TGTGCCAGCAGTGAAGCGGGCAGGGGGAACACTGAAGCTTTCTTT. It specifies CASSEAGRGNTEAFF.

Points on this clone: It is likely a read error: a sequence one base away is far more abundant. The sample has other DNA sequences that encode this CDR3 too. This rearrangement joins TRBV5-1 to TRBJ2-6; a weak D match, TRBD1 (6 bases). The CDR3 sequence is 15 residues long. Per germline, CDR1 SGHRS and CDR2 YFSETQ. The CDR3, as DNA: TGCGCCAGTAGCTCTGGACAGCCTGGGGCCAACGTCCTGACTTTC. It encodes CASSSGQPGANVLTF.

This chain joins TRBV5-4 and TRBJ1-4; unclear D gene. The germline gives CDR1 SGHNT, CDR2 YYREEE (reference sequence). The length of the CDR3 is 16 residues. With 0 bases removed from V and 1 base from J, the gap between germline ends came to 10 bases. CDR3 in DNA: TGTGCCAGCAGCTTGGACCCCGCTGAAACTAATGAAAAACTGTTTTTT. It specifies CASSLDPAETNEKLFF.

This clone was observed at least ten times. This chain uses TRBV27 with TRBJ1-1; D call uncertain. This CDR3 is built from 14 residues. The germline V and J ends were trimmed by 5 bases and 1 base, with 11 bases remaining between them. Germline V gene sequence: CDR1 MNHEY, CDR2 SMNVEV (reference sequence). CDR3 DNA: TGTGCCAGCAGTCCTGCGACGGGGAACACTGAAGCTTTCTTT. Translating gives CASSPATGNTEAFF.

This clone has just one count. The chain combines TRBV2 with TRBJ2-1; the D is unclear. Trimming removed 7 bases at V and 5 bases at J, with 21 bases between. This CDR3 is 16 amino acids long. Germline V gene sequence: CDR1 SNHLY, CDR2 FYNNEI. The CDR3 sequence: CASTDLETYLNNEQFF. CDR3 coding DNA: TGTGCCAGCACCGATCTGGAAACCTACCTCAACAATGAGCAGTTCTTC.

V is TRBV5-1 and J is TRBJ2-7; D not certain. The CDR3 runs 14 residues. Germline V gene sequence: CDR1 SGHRS, CDR2 YFSETQ. Deletions cut 4 bases from V and 6 bases from J, with 17 bases between. CDR3 residues: CASSAATTLGEQYF. CDR3 sequence (DNA): TGCGCCAGCAGCGCCGCTACAACTTTGGGCGAGCAGTACTTC.

Comments on this clone: This sample includes further DNA sequences coding for the same CDR3. V is TRBV7-9 and J is TRBJ1-1, with D hard to call. Trimming pared 4 bases from V and 3 bases from J, leaving 6 bases between. Germline CDR1 reads SEHNR; CDR2 reads FQNEAQ (reference sequence). This CDR3 has 12 residues. CDR3 loop: CASSSVYTEAFF. The CDR3 DNA reads as TGTGCCAGCAGCTCCGTATACACTGAAGCTTTCTTT.

This clone was picked up one time. This sample includes further DNA sequences coding for the same CDR3. V is TRBV7-9 and J is TRBJ1-5; 8 nucleotides agree with TRBD1. CDR1 is SEHNR, CDR2 FQNEAQ, per germline (reference sequence). The CDR3 runs 14 residues. V gave up 4 bases and J gave up 3 bases; unmatched junction bases: 2. As DNA, the CDR3 is TGTGCCAGCAGCTCGGACAGGGACAATCAGCCCCAGCATTTT. Translating it yields CASSSDRDNQPQHF.

The chain carries TRBV2 and TRBJ2-2, with D perhaps TRBD1 (6 bases). CDR3 size: 15 residues. Trimming stripped 4 bases from V and 1 base from J, with 10 bases between. Per the germline V gene, CDR1 is SNHLY and CDR2 is FYNNEI. The CDR3 reads CASSGRTENTGELFF. In DNA form, the CDR3 reads TGTGCCAGCAGTGGACGGACAGAGAACACCGGGGAGCTGTTTTTT.

CDR3 region: CASRANRGHQETQYF. Here the CDR3 DNA reads TGTGCCAGCAGAGCCAACAGGGGTCACCAAGAGACCCAGTACTTC. This rearrangement joins TRBV6-6 to TRBJ2-5, with 7 positions matching TRBD1. Trimming removed 6 bases from V and 0 bases from J; junction bases left unmatched: 7. Germline values: CDR1 MNHNY, CDR2 SVGAGI (reference sequence). The CDR3 is 15 residues long.

The V gene is TRBV25-1, the J gene TRBJ2-7, with 7 bases matching TRBD2. J was trimmed by 3 bases and V by 2 bases; bases with no gene match: 4. The CDR3 extends over 14 amino acids. Germline values: CDR1 MGHDK, CDR2 SYGVNS. The CDR3 sequence is CASSEGGGNYEQYF. For the CDR3, the DNA is TGTGCCAGCAGTGAAGGGGGAGGGAACTACGAGCAGTACTTC.

The V gene is TRBV27, the J gene TRBJ1-1; weak D call: TRBD1 (6 bases). The V gene lost 4 bases and the J gene lost 11 bases, with 17 bases spanning the gap. The CDR3 sequence is 13 residues long. CDR1 MNHEY and CDR2 SMNVEV come from the germline V gene (reference sequence). The CDR3 coding sequence is TGTGCCAGCAGTTCTCAAACCGGGACACGGGCTTTCTTT. It translates to CASSSQTGTRAFF.

J is TRBJ2-7 and V is TRBV5-1; D gene unclear. Germline assignment: CDR1 SGHRS and CDR2 YFSETQ. The length of the CDR3 is 12 residues. V was shortened by 2 bases and J by 5 bases, with 8 bases between the two germline ends. The CDR3 spells CASSFRVDEQYF. CDR3 DNA sequence: TGCGCCAGCAGCTTCCGGGTTGACGAGCAGTACTTC.

The V and J genes are TRBV19 and TRBJ2-2; D call uncertain. Germline V gives CDR1 LNHDA, CDR2 SQIVND (reference sequence). CDR3 length equals 14 residues. Deletions cut 1 base from V and 6 bases from J, with 9 bases between. The CDR3 sequence: CASSIVTGPGELFF. The CDR3 coding sequence is TGTGCCAGTAGTATAGTTACTGGCCCCGGGGAGCTGTTTTTT.

This clone has only one observation. V gene TRBV21-1 combines with J gene TRBJ1-4. TRBV21-1 is listed as a pseudogene. This CDR3 has 18 residues. CDR3 region: CASSKLVRGLGWGEKLFF. The CDR3 nucleotides are TGTGCCAGCAGCAAACTGGTTCGAGGCCTAGGTTGGGGTGAAAAACTGTTTTTT.

The genes are TRBV5-6 and TRBJ1-2; D may be TRBD1 (6 bases). CDR3 length: 17 amino acids. V dropped 7 bases and J dropped 4 bases, with 26 bases sitting between them. CDR1 is SGHDT and CDR2 is YYEEEE in the germline V gene. The CDR3 loop is CASQPGTRTWGGYGYTF. CDR3 nucleotides: TGTGCCAGCCAACCGGGGACACGGACGTGGGGGGGCTATGGCTACACCTTC. Drawing the rest from reference TRBV5-6 and TRBJ1-2, the complete variable domain is DAGVTQSPTHLIKTRGQQVTLRCSPKSGHDTVSWYQQALGQGPQFIFQYYEEEERQRGNFPDRFSGHQFPNYSSELNVNALLLGDSALYLCASQPGTRTWGGYGYTFGSGTRLTVV.

The J gene is TRBJ1-6, the V gene TRBV27; TRBD1 agrees at 9 bases. CDR1 and CDR2 from the germline V gene are MNHEY and SMNVEV (reference sequence). This CDR3 is 14 amino acids long. Germline trimming cut 8 bases from V and 7 bases from J; bases unmatched to any gene: 6. The CDR3 DNA reads TGTGCCAGCCGTACCGGGACAGGGAATTCACCCCTCCACTTT. Translated, it gives CASRTGTGNSPLHF.

This chain connects TRBV7-9 to TRBJ2-3; D is tentatively TRBD1 or TRBD2 (5 bases each). The CDR3 runs to 14 residues. With 4 bases removed from V and 4 bases from J, the gap between germline ends came to 12 bases. Per the germline V gene, CDR1 is SEHNR and CDR2 is FQNEAQ (reference sequence). The CDR3 reads CASSWDVPSDTQYF. CDR3 coding DNA: TGTGCCAGCAGCTGGGACGTCCCCTCAGATACGCAGTATTTT.